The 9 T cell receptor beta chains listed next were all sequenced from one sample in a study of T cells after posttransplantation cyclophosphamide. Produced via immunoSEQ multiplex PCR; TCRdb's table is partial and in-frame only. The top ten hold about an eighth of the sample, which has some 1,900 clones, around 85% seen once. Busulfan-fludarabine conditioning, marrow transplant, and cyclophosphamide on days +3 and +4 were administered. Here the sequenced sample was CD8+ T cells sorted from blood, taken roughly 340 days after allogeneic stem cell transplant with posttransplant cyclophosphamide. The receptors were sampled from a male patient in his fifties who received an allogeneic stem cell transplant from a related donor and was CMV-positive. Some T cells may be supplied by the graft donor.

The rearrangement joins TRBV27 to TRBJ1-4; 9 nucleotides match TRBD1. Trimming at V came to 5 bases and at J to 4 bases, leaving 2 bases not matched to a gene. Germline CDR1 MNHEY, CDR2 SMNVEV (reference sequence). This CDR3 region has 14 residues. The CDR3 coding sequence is TGTGCCAGCAGTGTGACAGGGGGTAATGAAAAACTGTTTTTT. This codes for CASSVTGGNEKLFF.

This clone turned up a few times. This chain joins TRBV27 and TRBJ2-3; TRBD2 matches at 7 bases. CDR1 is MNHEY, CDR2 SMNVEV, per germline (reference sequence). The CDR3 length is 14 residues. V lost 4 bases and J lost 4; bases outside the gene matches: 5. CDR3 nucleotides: TGTGCCAGCAGTTCCGCGGGAGTGGCAGATACGCAGTATTTT. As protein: CASSSAGVADTQYF.

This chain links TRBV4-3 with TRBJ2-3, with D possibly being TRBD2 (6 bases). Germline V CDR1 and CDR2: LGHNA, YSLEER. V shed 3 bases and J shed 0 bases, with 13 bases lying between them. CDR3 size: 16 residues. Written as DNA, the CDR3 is TGCGCCAGCAGCCACCCGACTAGGACTAGCACAGATACGCAGTATTTT. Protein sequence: CASSHPTRTSTDTQYF.

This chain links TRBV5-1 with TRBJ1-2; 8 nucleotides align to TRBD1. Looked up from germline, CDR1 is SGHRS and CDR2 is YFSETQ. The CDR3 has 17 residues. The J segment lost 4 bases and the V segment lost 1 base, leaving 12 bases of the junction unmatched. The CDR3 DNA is TGCGCCAGCAGCTTGTTGACAGGGGCGCAGTCAGGCTATGGCTACACCTTC. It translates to CASSLLTGAQSGYGYTF.

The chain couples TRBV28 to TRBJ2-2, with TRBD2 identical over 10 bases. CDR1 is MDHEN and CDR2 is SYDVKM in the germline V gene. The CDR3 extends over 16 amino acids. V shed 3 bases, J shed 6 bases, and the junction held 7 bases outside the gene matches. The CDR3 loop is CASSFVGTSVSGELFF. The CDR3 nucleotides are TGTGCCAGCAGTTTTGTCGGGACTAGCGTGTCCGGGGAGCTGTTTTTT.

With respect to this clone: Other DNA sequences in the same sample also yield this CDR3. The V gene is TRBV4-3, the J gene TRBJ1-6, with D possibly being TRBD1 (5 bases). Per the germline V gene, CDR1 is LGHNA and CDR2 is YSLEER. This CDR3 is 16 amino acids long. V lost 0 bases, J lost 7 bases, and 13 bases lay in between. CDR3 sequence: CASSQDSRGSNSPLHF. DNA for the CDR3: TGCGCCAGCAGCCAAGATAGTCGGGGGTCGAATTCACCCCTCCACTTT.

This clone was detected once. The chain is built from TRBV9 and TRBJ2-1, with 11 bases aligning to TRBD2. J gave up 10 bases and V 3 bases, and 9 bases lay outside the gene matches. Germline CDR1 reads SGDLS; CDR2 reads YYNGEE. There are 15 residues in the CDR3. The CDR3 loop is CASSGKSSGRGEQFF. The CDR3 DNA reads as TGTGCCAGCAGCGGAAAAAGTAGCGGGAGGGGGGAGCAGTTCTTC.

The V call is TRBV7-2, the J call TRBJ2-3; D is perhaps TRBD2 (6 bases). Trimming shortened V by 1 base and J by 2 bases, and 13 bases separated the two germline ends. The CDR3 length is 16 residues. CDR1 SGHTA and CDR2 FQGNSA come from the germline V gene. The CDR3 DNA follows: TGTGCCAGCAGCTTAGGGGACTTTGGGGTCACAGATACGCAGTATTTT. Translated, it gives CASSLGDFGVTDTQYF.

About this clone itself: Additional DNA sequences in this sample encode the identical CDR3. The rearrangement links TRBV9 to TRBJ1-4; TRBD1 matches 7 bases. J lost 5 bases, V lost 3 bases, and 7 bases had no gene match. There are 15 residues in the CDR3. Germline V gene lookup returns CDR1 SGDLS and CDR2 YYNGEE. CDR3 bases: TGTGCCAGCAGCGGGGACAGTTTTACCAATGAAAAACTGTTTTTT. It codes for CASSGDSFTNEKLFF.